This T cell receptor beta chain was retrieved from a study of shared clonotypes between healthy human individuals. Concerning this clone: The antigen is not known.

Germline CDR1 and CDR2: GTSNPN and SVGIG (reference sequence). The CDR3 consists of 15 residues. Original processing methods: Filtering was not the same, since immunoSEQ gave junction-only sequences without quality scores. The data were produced by immunoSEQ multiplex PCR, yet TCRdb's version contains in-frame clones alone and is incomplete. The V and J calls and clone size were taken over from that table, and D and trimming were inferred from the DNA. The sample includes 2 million to 2.5 million clones, 85% to 95% of them seen just once. Study-level findings and limits: Estimated clonotype richness was generally higher in naive than memory subsets.

The gene calls are TRBV30 and TRBJ2-5; no firm D call. The last part of the DNA fits TRBJ2-7 better; the J call may be wrong. The receptor's source is a man aged 18 to 30 in good health. Some clones in this sample may be carry-over from other donors' samples. Sequencing was carried out using naive CD4+ T cells from PBMCs. Subset denoted: CD45RA+ positively selected. The CDR3 DNA follows: TGTGCCTGGAGTGCCCCGGATGTTGCCCGCTACGAGCAGTACTTC. Translating gives CAWSAPDVARYEQYF.